The next 15 T cell receptor beta chains were all read from a single sample in a study of OX40 agonist ivuxolimab in advanced cancers. The library relied on the immunoSEQ multiplex PCR assay. Not all clones reach the TCRdb copy of this immuneACCESS table, which keeps in-frame sequences only. Checked studies attribute under half of the gap to unresolved V genes and leave the rest unexplained. This sample lists tens of thousands of clones; approximately 84% were detected once. The ten most abundant clones make up less than 3.5% of the sample. The sample was CD4+ or CD8+ T cells sorted from blood, taken in a trial of the OX40 agonist ivuxolimab. The receptor source for this set is an adult with an advanced solid tumor such as melanoma, head and neck, liver or kidney cancer.

By frequency in the sample, this clone is medium-sized. The junction departs from germline at one end; a sequencing error may be responsible. The V call is TRBV7-2, the J call TRBJ2-3; TRBD2 aligns across 7 bases. The CDR3 runs to 14 residues. From germline, CDR1 is SGHTA and CDR2 FQGNSA. The CDR3 is CASSQLTSTDTQYF. CDR3 nucleotides: TGTGCCAGCAGCCAGTTGACTAGCACCGATACGCAGTATTTT.

The chain carries TRBV11-1 and TRBJ2-7, with D possibly matching TRBD2 (6 bases). Per the germline V gene, CDR1 is SGHAT and CDR2 is FQDESV (reference sequence). Trimming stripped 3 bases from V and 6 bases from J, with 18 bases between. The CDR3 is 15 residues long. The CDR3, as DNA: TGTGCCAGCAGCTTTACCCGGGGAGGTTATATCGAGCAGTACTTC. As protein: CASSFTRGGYIEQYF.

The chain joins TRBV4-2 to TRBJ2-2, with a possible D match to TRBD1 (6 bases). CDR1 and CDR2 from the germline V gene are LGHNA and YNFKEQ. Trimming took off 3 bases at V and 2 bases at J, with 13 bases between the two ends. CDR3 length equals 16 residues. The CDR3 region has the DNA TGTGCCAGCAGCCAGCACAGGGACCCTAACACCGGGGAGCTGTTTTTT. Translation: CASSQHRDPNTGELFF.

The rearrangement joins TRBV25-1 to TRBJ2-7; D unresolved. The CDR3 spans 17 residues. V lost 1 base and J 0 bases, leaving 16 bases between the germline ends. CDR1 is MGHDK and CDR2 is SYGVNS in the germline V gene. CDR3 DNA sequence: TGTGCCAGCAGTGAATCGATCGGAACAGTTAACTCCTACGAGCAGTACTTC. Residues: CASSESIGTVNSYEQYF.

This clone is a singleton in its sample. This chain uses TRBV19 with TRBJ2-6, with D possibly being TRBD1 or TRBD2 (5 bases each). The germline V gene has CDR1 LNHDA and CDR2 SQIVND (reference sequence). The V end lost 6 bases, the J end lost 3 bases, and 6 bases lay between the germline ends. CDR3 size: 13 residues. In DNA, the CDR3 is TGTGCCAGTAGGGGACGTGGGGCCAACGTCCTGACTTTC. Its translation: CASRGRGANVLTF.

The J gene is TRBJ1-2, the V gene TRBV28, with no clear D. CDR3 size: 13 residues. V was pared by 3 bases and J by 8 bases, with 13 bases between. CDR1 is MDHEN, CDR2 SYDVKM, per germline. CDR3 DNA sequence: TGTGCCAGCAGTTTGGTGAAGGTTCAGGGCTACACCTTC. Translating it yields CASSLVKVQGYTF.

The chain is built from TRBV29-1 and TRBJ1-1; tentative D call: TRBD1 (5 bases). Looked up from germline, CDR1 is SQVTM and CDR2 is ANQGSEA. V lost 2 bases and J 4 bases, leaving 14 bases between the germline ends. This CDR3 has 14 amino acids. CDR3 nucleotides: TGCAGCGTTGAAAAAGCAACAGGCGGCACTGAAGCTTTCTTT. It specifies CSVEKATGGTEAFF. Together with reference TRBV29-1 and TRBJ1-1, the CDR3 gives the full variable domain: SAVISQKPSRDICQRGTSLTIQCQVDSQVTMMFWYRQQPGQSLTLIATANQGSEATYESGFVIDKFPISRPNLTFSTLTVSNMSPEDSSIYLCSVEKATGGTEAFFGQGTRLTVV.

This clone occurred once. The chain carries TRBV5-1 and TRBJ1-2; the match to TRBD1 covers 9 bases. V lost 4 bases, J lost 6 bases, and 13 bases stayed unmatched. The CDR3 is 16 amino acids. Germline loops: CDR1 SGHRS, CDR2 YFSETQ. The CDR3 reads CASSPPSRDRAHGYTF. The CDR3 DNA sequence: TGCGCCAGCAGCCCGCCGTCCCGGGACAGGGCCCATGGCTACACCTTC.

The sample holds one count of this clone. V and J are TRBV27 and TRBJ2-1; D might be TRBD1 (6 bases). Trimming removed 2 bases from V and 3 bases from J, with 8 bases in between. Germline V CDR1 and CDR2: MNHEY, SMNVEV (reference sequence). The CDR3 has 14 residues. CDR3 loop: CASSLQGNYNEQFF. The CDR3 DNA reads TGTGCCAGCAGTTTACAGGGGAACTACAATGAGCAGTTCTTC.

This clone showed up just a few times. The gene calls are TRBV5-4 and TRBJ1-2; the match to TRBD1 covers 8 bases. CDR3 length: 13 residues. V was pared by 3 bases and J by 7 bases, with 5 bases of the junction left unmatched. The germline CDR1 and CDR2 sequences are SGHNT and YYREEE (reference sequence). CDR3 nucleotide sequence: TGTGCCAGCAGCTCCATGGACAGGGCTGGCTACACCTTC. Translating it yields CASSSMDRAGYTF.

The rearrangement joins TRBV5-4 to TRBJ2-1, with 7 positions matching TRBD2. The CDR3 is made up of 15 amino acids. V was clipped by 0 bases and J by 1 base; unmatched bases: 1. The germline CDR1 and CDR2 sequences are SGHNT and YYREEE (reference sequence). The CDR3 here is CASSLEAGSYNEQFF. CDR3 sequence (DNA): TGTGCCAGCAGCTTGGAAGCGGGGTCCTACAATGAGCAGTTCTTC.

The chain couples TRBV5-1 to TRBJ1-1, with D unresolved. This CDR3 has 13 residues. Germline V lookup: CDR1 SGHRS, CDR2 YFSETQ. Deletions cut 4 bases from V and 2 bases from J, with 9 bases between. The CDR3 DNA is TGCGCCAGCAGCATTGACCGAAACACTGAAGCTTTCTTT. Translating it yields CASSIDRNTEAFF.

This clone was found a few times. This chain joins TRBV6-5 and TRBJ2-3; D not resolved. This CDR3 spans 14 amino acids. V was clipped by 0 bases and J by 9 bases, with 13 bases between them. In germline, CDR1 is MNHEY, CDR2 SVGAGI. As DNA, the CDR3 is TGTGCCAGCAGTTACTCTGGCGGTAGCCAGACGCAGTATTTT. It translates to CASSYSGGSQTQYF.

This clone occurred once. The chain recombines TRBV4-1 with TRBJ1-6, with D unresolved. The CDR3 contains 12 residues. V lost 1 base and J lost 9, with 4 bases in between. The germline gives CDR1 MGHRA, CDR2 YSYEKL. The CDR3 protein is CASSQGFSPLHF. CDR3 sequence (DNA): TGCGCCAGCAGCCAAGGTTTTTCACCCCTCCACTTT.

The V call is TRBV7-9, the J call TRBJ2-5; no clear D. The CDR3 sequence is 11 residues long. V gave up 1 base and J gave up 4 bases, with 1 base separating them. CDR1 and CDR2 from the germline V gene are SEHNR and FQNEAQ (reference sequence). CDR3 in DNA: TGTGCCAGCAGCTTAGTAGAGACCCAGTACTTC. It translates to CASSLVETQYF.